This T cell receptor beta chain is from a study of neurological immune-mediated disorders (dated by TCRdb to about 2019). Some background on the complete study: Among the approximately 35 multiple sclerosis patients, relapsing-remitting MS was present in some 31 and secondary progressive MS was present in 3. The study compared peripheral blood TCR-beta repertoires of HTLV-I-associated myelopathy (HAM/TSP) patients, multiple sclerosis patients and healthy controls using UMI-based sequencing. The 106 TCR-beta libraries covered PBMC samples along with longitudinal samples, technical triplicates, and paired sorted CD4+ and CD8+ T-cell subsets. Of the approximately 66 subjects in the cohort, about 14 were HAM/TSP patients, some 34 were multiple sclerosis patients, and 20 were healthy controls.

General conclusions and limits of the study: No identical CDR3 amino acid sequences were found to be shared among expanded clones across subjects, suggesting that TCR-beta repertoires were private in all groups. The MS cluster showed no association with clinical or MRI features, and the authors stated that larger cohorts are needed. In a phylogenetic analysis, the repertoires of 18 out of 34 MS patients fell into a single cluster of related CDR3 sequences, pointing to a possible signature at the repertoire level. TCR clonal expansion was highest in HAM/TSP patients and lowest in MS patients, with MS patients falling below even healthy controls.

For the unsorted PBMC libraries, 2 million PBMCs were stored in RNAlater at -80 degrees C until RNA extraction and were used to generate the libraries. Multiple sclerosis patients were enrolled in a US clinical protocol under which disease progression was evaluated by magnetic resonance imaging. Peripheral blood underwent Ficoll-Hypaque density gradient centrifugation to isolate PBMCs, which were then cryopreserved in liquid nitrogen. This clonotype was counted many times. Its antigen is not yet known. No per-base quality is available; no much larger clone lies one base away. Including the terminal cysteine and phenylalanine, the CDR3 comprises 15 residues. Kept here is only the CDR3 DNA, which spans 45 bases and is read in frame from base 1. From V the trimming removes 5 bases and from J it removes 1 base, while the gene matches leave 6 bases of the junction unaccounted for. For CDR1 and CDR2, the germline V gene (reference sequence) lists MNHNY and SVGAGI.

cDNA was synthesized by template-switch 5'RACE using a primer with a 10-nucleotide random unique molecular identifier that tagged each TCR transcript. Every sequencing run yielded over 190 million TCR-beta sequences covering 15-18 subjects. Total RNA was extracted with the RNeasy kit. The KAPA Real-time Library Amplification kit was used to amplify TCR-beta VDJ regions with primers targeting the TCR constant region and the 5'RACE anchor. Sample indexes and Illumina adaptors were added in a first PCR, after which library yield was increased in a second PCR. After purification with Ampure beads, the TCR product of roughly 650 bp was size-selected on a 2% E-gel SizeSelection system. Library quality was checked on a Bioanalyzer, concentration was measured with Qubit, and libraries were quantified with the Kapa Library Quantification kit before pooling. An Illumina HiSeq 2500 was used to sequence the libraries paired-end at 2 x 150 bp. To increase sequence diversity, roughly 24-32% phiX was spiked into each library pool. As for how the authors treated the data: The quality-filtered reads were processed with the UMI-based MiGEC pipeline, whose error correction step removed more than 80% of the raw TCR sequences. IMGT germline references were used for alignment of VDJ genes, and clonotypes were defined by a unique CDR3 amino acid sequence together with V-J genes. VDJtools evaluated clonal expansion, Shannon diversity and CDR3 relatedness (CalcPairwiseDistances, ClusterSamples); CLCbio workbench built phylogenetic trees. A clone was classed as expanded if it had 8 or more unique UMIs, a cutoff based on coefficient-of-variation modelling across technical triplicates. TCRdb redid the processing of the public reads, applying fastp at Q25 and MiXCR, and retained in-frame beta chains. Each CDR3 protein appears once, grouped with its most common genes and DNA. These V and J calls derive from TCRdb rather than the authors' analysis. The sample table contains 85,000 to 100,000 distinct CDR3 sequences; only one count was recorded for roughly 3.5% of them. Jointly, the top ten make up under 6.5% of the sample.

This receptor was identified in a woman younger than 35 with multiple sclerosis. The specimen sequenced was PBMCs. The V and J genes are TRBV6-6 and TRBJ2-7, with TRBD1 matching 9 junction bases. The CDR3: CASSPRTGASYEQYF. The nucleotides are TGTGCCAGCAGTCCACGGACAGGGGCGTCCTACGAGCAGTACTTC.